The source of this T cell receptor beta chain is a study of T-cell memory formation after mild COVID-19. The wider study: In these data, TCR clusters were largely donor specific. Study results and caveats: Contracting clones, day 15 to 85, had balanced CD4/CD8, and later expanders favored CD4+.

The germline CDR1 and CDR2 sequences are DFQATT and SNEGSKA (reference sequence). V shed 0 bases and J 1 base; nucleotides not matched to a gene: 16. This CDR3 has 21 amino acids. Constant-segment primers and 5'RACE yielded cDNA libraries for TCR alpha and TCR beta, each carrying sample barcodes and UMIs. TCRdb reanalysed the 5' RACE reads using MiXCR and keeps one entry per CDR3 protein. Of some 410,000 distinct CDR3 sequences listed, less than 25% are singletons. A few counts support this clonotype. Antigen: not known. The TCR was taken from an adult woman who had mild COVID-19 (a few samples of this study predate the infection). Cell type and time point are not known. Sequenced: PBMCs or a T cell subset sorted from them (not recorded which). The chain joins TRBV20-1 to TRBJ2-3, with TRBD2 identical over 13 bases. The CDR3 here is CSARDIWTSGGHFPRTDTQYF. CDR3 DNA sequence: TGCAGTGCTAGAGATATTTGGACTAGCGGGGGCCATTTCCCTCGCACAGATACGCAGTATTTT.